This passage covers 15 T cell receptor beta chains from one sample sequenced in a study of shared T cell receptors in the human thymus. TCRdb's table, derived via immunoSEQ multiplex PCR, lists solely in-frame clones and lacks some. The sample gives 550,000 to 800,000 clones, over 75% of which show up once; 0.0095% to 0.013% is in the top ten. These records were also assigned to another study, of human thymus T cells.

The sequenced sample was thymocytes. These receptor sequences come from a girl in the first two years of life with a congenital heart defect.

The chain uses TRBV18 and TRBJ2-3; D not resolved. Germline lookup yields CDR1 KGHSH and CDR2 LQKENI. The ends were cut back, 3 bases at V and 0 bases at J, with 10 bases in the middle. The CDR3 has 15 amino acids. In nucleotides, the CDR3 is TGTGCCAGCTCACCGCCAGGAACTAGCACAGATACGCAGTATTTT. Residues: CASSPPGTSTDTQYF.

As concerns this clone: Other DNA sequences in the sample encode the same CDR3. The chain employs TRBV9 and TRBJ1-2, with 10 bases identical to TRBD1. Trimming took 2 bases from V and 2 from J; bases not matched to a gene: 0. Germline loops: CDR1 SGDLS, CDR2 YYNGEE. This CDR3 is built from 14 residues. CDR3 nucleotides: TGTGCCAGCAGCGTGGGACAGGGGAACTATGGCTACACCTTC. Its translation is CASSVGQGNYGYTF. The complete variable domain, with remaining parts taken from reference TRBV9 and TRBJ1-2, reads DSGVTQTPKHLITATGQRVTLRCSPRSGDLSVYWYQQSLDQGLQFLIQYYNGEERAKGNILERFSAQQFPDLHSELNLSSLELGDSALYFCASSVGQGNYGYTFGSGTRLTVV.

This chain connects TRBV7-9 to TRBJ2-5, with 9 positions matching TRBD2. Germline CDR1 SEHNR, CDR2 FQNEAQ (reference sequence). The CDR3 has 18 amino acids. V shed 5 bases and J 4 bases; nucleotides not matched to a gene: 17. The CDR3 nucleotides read TGTGCCAGCAGCCTCAGGGCAGCGGGGGGCCCTACCCTAGAGACCCAGTACTTC. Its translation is CASSLRAAGGPTLETQYF. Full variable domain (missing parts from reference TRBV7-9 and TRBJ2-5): DTGVSQNPRHKITKRGQNVTFRCDPISEHNRLYWYRQTLGQGPEFLTYFQNEAQLEKSRLLSDRFSAERPKGSFSTLEIQRTEQGDSAMYLCASSLRAAGGPTLETQYFGPGTRLLVL.

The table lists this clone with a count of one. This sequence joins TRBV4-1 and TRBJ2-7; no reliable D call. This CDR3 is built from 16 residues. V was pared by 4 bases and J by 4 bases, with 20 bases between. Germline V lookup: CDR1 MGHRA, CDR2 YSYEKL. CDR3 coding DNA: TGCGCCAGCAGCCCTCCGGGTGTGGTCGACTTATACGAGCAGTACTTC. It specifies CASSPPGVVDLYEQYF.

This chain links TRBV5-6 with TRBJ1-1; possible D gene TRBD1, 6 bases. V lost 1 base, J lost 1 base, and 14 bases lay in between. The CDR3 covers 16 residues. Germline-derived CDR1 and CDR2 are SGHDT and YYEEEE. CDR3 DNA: TGTGCCAGCAGCTTGCAACCGACAGGACCGAACACTGAAGCTTTCTTT. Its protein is CASSLQPTGPNTEAFF.

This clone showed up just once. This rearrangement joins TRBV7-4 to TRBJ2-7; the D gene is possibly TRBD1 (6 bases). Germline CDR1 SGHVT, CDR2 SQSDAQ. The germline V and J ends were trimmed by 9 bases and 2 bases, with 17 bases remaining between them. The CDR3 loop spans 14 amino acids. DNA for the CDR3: TGTGCCAGTTTTCAGGGGTCTGGAACCTACGAGCAGTACTTC. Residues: CASFQGSGTYEQYF.

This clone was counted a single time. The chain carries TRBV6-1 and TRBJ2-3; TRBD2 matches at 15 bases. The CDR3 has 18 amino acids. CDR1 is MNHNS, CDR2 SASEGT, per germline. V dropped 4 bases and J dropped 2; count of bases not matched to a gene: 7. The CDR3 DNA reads TGTGCCAGCAGTGCACCGGGACTAGCGGGGGGCCTCACAGATACGCAGTATTTT. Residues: CASSAPGLAGGLTDTQYF.

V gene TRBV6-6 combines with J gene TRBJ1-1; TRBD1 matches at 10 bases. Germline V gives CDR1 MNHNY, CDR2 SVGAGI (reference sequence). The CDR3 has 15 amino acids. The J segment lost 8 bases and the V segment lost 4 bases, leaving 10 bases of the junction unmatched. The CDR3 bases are TGTGCCAGCAGTTCCAGGGCTAGGACAGGGGGGGAAGCTTTCTTT. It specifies CASSSRARTGGEAFF.

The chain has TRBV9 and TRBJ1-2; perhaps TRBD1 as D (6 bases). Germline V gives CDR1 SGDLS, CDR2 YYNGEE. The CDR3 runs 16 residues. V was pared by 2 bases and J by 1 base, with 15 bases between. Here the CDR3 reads CASSVGTTNHNYGYTF. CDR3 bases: TGTGCCAGCAGCGTCGGGACAACTAATCATAACTATGGCTACACCTTC.

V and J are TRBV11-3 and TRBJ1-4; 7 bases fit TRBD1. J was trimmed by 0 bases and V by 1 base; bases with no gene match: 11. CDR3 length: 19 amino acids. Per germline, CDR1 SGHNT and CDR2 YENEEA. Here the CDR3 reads CASSLGAGGKGATNEKLFF. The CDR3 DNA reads TGTGCCAGCAGCTTAGGCGCAGGGGGAAAGGGGGCAACTAATGAAAAACTGTTTTTT.

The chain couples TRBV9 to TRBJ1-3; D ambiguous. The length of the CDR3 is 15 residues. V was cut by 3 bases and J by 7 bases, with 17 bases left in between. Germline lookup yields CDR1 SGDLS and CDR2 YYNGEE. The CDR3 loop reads CASSGPGIRRNTIYF. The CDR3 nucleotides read TGTGCCAGCAGCGGACCCGGGATCAGGAGGAACACCATATATTTT.

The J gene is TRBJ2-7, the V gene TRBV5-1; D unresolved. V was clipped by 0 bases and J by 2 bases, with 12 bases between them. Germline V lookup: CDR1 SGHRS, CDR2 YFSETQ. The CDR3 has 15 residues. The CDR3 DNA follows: TGCGCCAGCAGCTTGGCCCCCGCAGGCACCTACGAGCAGTACTTC. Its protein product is CASSLAPAGTYEQYF.

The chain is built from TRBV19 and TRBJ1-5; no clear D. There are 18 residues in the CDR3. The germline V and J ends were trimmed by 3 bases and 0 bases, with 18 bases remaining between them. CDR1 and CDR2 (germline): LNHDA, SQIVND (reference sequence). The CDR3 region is CASSIVIHRPFSNQPQHF. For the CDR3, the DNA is TGTGCCAGTAGTATTGTCATTCACAGACCCTTTAGCAATCAGCCCCAGCATTTT. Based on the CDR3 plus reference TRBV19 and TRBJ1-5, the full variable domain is DGGITQSPKYLFRKEGQNVTLSCEQNLNHDAMYWYRQDPGQGLRLIYYSQIVNDFQKGDIAEGYSVSREKKESFPLTVTSAQKNPTAFYLCASSIVIHRPFSNQPQHFGDGTRLSIL.

The CDR3 sequence: CASSQGLDIAKNIQYF. The CDR3 nucleotides read TGCGCCAGCAGCCAAGGGCTGGACATAGCCAAAAACATTCAGTACTTC. The V gene is TRBV5-1, the J gene TRBJ2-4; a weak D match, TRBD1 (5 bases). The length of the CDR3 is 16 residues. V lost 4 bases, J lost 0 bases, and 14 bases lay in between. Germline CDR1 reads SGHRS; CDR2 reads YFSETQ. The variable domain in full, with the rest retrieved from reference TRBV5-1 and TRBJ2-4, is KAGVTQTPRYLIKTRGQQVTLSCSPISGHRSVSWYQQTPGQGLQFLFEYFSETQRNKGNFPGRFSGRQFSNSRSEMNVSTLELGDSALYLCASSQGLDIAKNIQYFGAGTRLSVL.

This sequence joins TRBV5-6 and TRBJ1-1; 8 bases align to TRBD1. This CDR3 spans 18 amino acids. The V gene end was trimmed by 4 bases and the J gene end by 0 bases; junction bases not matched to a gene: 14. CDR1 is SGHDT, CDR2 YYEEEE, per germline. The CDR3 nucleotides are TGTGCCAGCAGCACCCGGGACAGGAGCTCCCTGGTGAACACTGAAGCTTTCTTT. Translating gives CASSTRDRSSLVNTEAFF.